Following are 28 T cell receptor beta chains from one sample sequenced in a study of shared clonotypes between healthy human individuals. Repertoires were generated with immunoSEQ multiplex PCR, while TCRdb's copy carries only in-frame clones and drops some. The repertoire consists of about 1 million clones, with more than 60% occurring once and the leading ten covering nearly 1.5%. Sequences were obtained from memory CD4+ T cells sorted from blood. Stated subset: CD45RA-negative fraction. These receptors came from a man between 18 and 29 years old in good health.

The chain recombines TRBV7-2 with TRBJ2-7; D remains ambiguous. The CDR3 runs 14 residues. V lost 5 bases to trimming and J lost 2 bases, with 13 bases between them. Germline CDR1 and CDR2: SGHTA and FQGNSA. CDR3 amino acids: CASSPESGPYEQYF. CDR3 sequence (DNA): TGTGCCAGCAGCCCCGAGAGTGGACCCTACGAGCAGTACTTC.

The CDR3 loop is CASSSYNTGELFF. CDR3 nucleotides: TGTGCCAGCAGTTCGTATAACACCGGGGAGCTGTTTTTT. V and J are TRBV27 and TRBJ2-2; no definite D call. The V end was cut by 4 bases, the J end by 2 bases, with 5 bases between. The CDR3 totals 13 residues. From germline, CDR1 is MNHEY and CDR2 SMNVEV (reference sequence).

The chain couples TRBV5-4 to TRBJ2-4; 10 positions match TRBD2. The junction had 5 bases not matched to a gene; V was cut back by 4 bases and J by 1 base. The length of the CDR3 is 16 residues. Germline V gene data show CDR1 as SGHNT and CDR2 as YYREEE (reference sequence). Here the CDR3 reads CASSMLAGDAKNIQYF. In DNA form, the CDR3 reads TGTGCCAGCAGCATGCTAGCGGGGGACGCCAAAAACATTCAGTACTTC.

The V gene is TRBV19, the J gene TRBJ1-3; possibly TRBD1 for D (5 bases). Deletions cut 5 bases from V and 4 bases from J, with 12 bases between. This CDR3 has 14 amino acids. Germline CDR1 LNHDA, CDR2 SQIVND (reference sequence). The CDR3 spells CASSLLTEGNTIYF. In nucleotides, the CDR3 is TGTGCCAGTAGTCTGCTGACAGAAGGAAACACCATATATTTT.

The V and J genes are TRBV6-6 and TRBJ2-7; tentatively, D is TRBD2 (5 bases). Germline CDR1 and CDR2: MNHNY and SVGAGI (reference sequence). The V end was cut by 7 bases, the J end by 7 bases, with 17 bases between. CDR3 length: 13 amino acids. CDR3 coding DNA: TGTGCCAGCAAGAGGGCGCCGCACATGGAGCAGTACTTC. It translates to CASKRAPHMEQYF.

The V call is TRBV7-2, the J call TRBJ1-2; 8 nucleotides line up with TRBD1. Looked up from germline, CDR1 is SGHTA and CDR2 is FQGNSA. The CDR3 is 14 residues long. The V gene end was trimmed by 5 bases and the J gene end by 4 bases; junction bases not matched to a gene: 6. This CDR3 is CASSAGQGFYGYTF. The CDR3 nucleotides are TGTGCCAGCAGCGCCGGACAGGGATTCTATGGCTACACCTTC.

The chain uses TRBV7-2 and TRBJ1-6; D remains unclear. With 5 bases removed from V and 9 bases from J, the gap between germline ends came to 14 bases. In germline, CDR1 is SGHTA, CDR2 FQGNSA. The CDR3 spans 14 residues. The CDR3 spells CASSRSDGFSPLHF. In DNA, the CDR3 is TGTGCCAGCAGCCGCTCCGACGGGTTTTCACCCCTCCACTTT.

V gene TRBV7-9 combines with J gene TRBJ1-1, with TRBD1 as a possible D gene (6 bases). The CDR3 is made up of 15 amino acids. Trimming pared 1 base from V and 11 bases from J, leaving 20 bases between. CDR1 is SEHNR and CDR2 is FQNEAQ in the germline V gene (reference sequence). CDR3 DNA: TGTGCCAGCAGCTTAGTTAGTGGACAGTCGGGGTCCGCTTTCTTT. This encodes CASSLVSGQSGSAFF.

The chain recombines TRBV6-1 with TRBJ2-5; TRBD1 matches at 9 bases. Losses at the gene ends were 6 bases for V and 4 bases for J; bases not matched to a gene: 12. Germline CDR1 is MNHNS and CDR2 is SASEGT. The CDR3 length is 16 residues. The CDR3 DNA reads TGTGCCAGCAGAGAATCCGGGACAGGGTTAGGAGAGACCCAGTACTTC. This sequence encodes CASRESGTGLGETQYF.

Details on this clone: The same CDR3 can be traced to other DNA sequences in this sample. V usage is TRBV5-1 and J usage is TRBJ2-7; 10 bases align to TRBD1. Germline lookup yields CDR1 SGHRS and CDR2 YFSETQ. The CDR3 contains 14 residues. J was trimmed by 2 bases and V by 5 bases; bases with no gene match: 4. CDR3 sequence: CASSSTGGPYEQYF. CDR3 sequence (DNA): TGCGCCAGCAGTTCGACAGGGGGCCCCTACGAGCAGTACTTC.

J is TRBJ1-5 and V is TRBV15, with a possible D match to TRBD1 (6 bases). The V end was cut by 0 bases, the J end by 2 bases, with 14 bases between. Germline V gene lookup returns CDR1 LNHNV and CDR2 YYDKDF (reference sequence). This CDR3 comprises 17 residues. The CDR3 sequence: CATSRDYRVRGNQPQHF. The CDR3 DNA reads TGTGCCACCAGCAGAGATTACAGGGTAAGGGGCAATCAGCCCCAGCATTTT.

As for this clone: The same CDR3 also results from other DNA sequences found in this sample. The gene calls are TRBV7-8 and TRBJ1-2, with 7 bases that match TRBD1. The length of the CDR3 is 14 residues. Germline V gene data show CDR1 as SGHVS and CDR2 as FQNEAQ. With V trimmed by 0 bases and J by 4 bases, 2 bases remained unmatched. The CDR3 sequence is CASSLADRVYGYTF. For the CDR3, the DNA is TGTGCCAGCAGCTTAGCAGACAGGGTCTATGGCTACACCTTC. The whole variable domain, filled in from reference TRBV7-8 and TRBJ1-2, reads GAGVSQSPRYKVAKRGQDVALRCDPISGHVSLFWYQQALGQGPEFLTYFQNEAQLDKSGLPSDRFFAERPEGSVSTLKIQRTQQEDSAVYLCASSLADRVYGYTFGSGTRLTVV.

The J gene is TRBJ2-3, the V gene TRBV9; 7 nucleotides align to TRBD2. Germline assignment: CDR1 SGDLS and CDR2 YYNGEE. V lost 0 bases to trimming and J lost 4 bases; unmatched junction nucleotides: 8. The CDR3 is made up of 16 amino acids. The CDR3 bases are TGTGCCAGCAGCGTAGGCAGCGGGACCACATCAGATACGCAGTATTTT. This encodes CASSVGSGTTSDTQYF.

V and J are TRBV19 and TRBJ2-1; D unresolved. Germline V gives CDR1 LNHDA, CDR2 SQIVND (reference sequence). The length of the CDR3 is 16 residues. V was trimmed by 0 bases and J by 2 bases, leaving 11 bases between them. CDR3 nucleotide sequence: TGTGCCAGTAGTATAGACCGAGTGTACGCCTACAATGAGCAGTTCTTC. Its translation: CASSIDRVYAYNEQFF. Drawing the rest from reference TRBV19 and TRBJ2-1, the complete variable domain is DGGITQSPKYLFRKEGQNVTLSCEQNLNHDAMYWYRQDPGQGLRLIYYSQIVNDFQKGDIAEGYSVSREKKESFPLTVTSAQKNPTAFYLCASSIDRVYAYNEQFFGPGTRLTVL.

In regard to this clone: Other nucleotide sequences in the sample specify the same CDR3. The genes are TRBV7-2 and TRBJ1-2, with D maybe TRBD1 (6 bases). The V end lost 4 bases, the J end lost 4 bases, and 7 bases lay between the germline ends. CDR3 size: 12 residues. The germline CDR1 and CDR2 sequences are SGHTA and FQGNSA. CDR3 sequence: CASSSQGYGYTF. The DNA for the CDR3 is TGTGCCAGCAGCTCACAGGGCTATGGCTACACCTTC.

This chain links TRBV11-2 with TRBJ1-1; possibly TRBD1 for D (6 bases). Per the germline V gene, CDR1 is SGHAT and CDR2 is FQNNGV. V was trimmed by 0 bases and J by 8 bases, leaving 13 bases between them. The CDR3 has 14 amino acids. The CDR3 protein is CASSLERGGGEAFF. The CDR3 DNA is TGTGCCAGCAGCTTAGAAAGGGGGGGAGGGGAAGCTTTCTTT.

The J gene is TRBJ1-5, the V gene TRBV19; maybe TRBD1 (6 bases). V lost 9 bases and J lost 6, with 21 bases in between. The V gene's germline CDR1 is LNHDA and CDR2 SQIVND (reference sequence). CDR3 length: 15 amino acids. CDR3 protein: CASIDAQGSGQPQHF. DNA for the CDR3: TGTGCCAGCATCGACGCACAGGGTAGCGGTCAGCCCCAGCATTTT.

The chain has TRBV5-4 and TRBJ2-3; the match to TRBD2 covers 15 bases. Germline-derived CDR1 and CDR2 are SGHNT and YYREEE (reference sequence). The CDR3 consists of 18 residues. J gave up 0 bases and V 6 bases, and 8 bases lay outside the gene matches. The CDR3, as DNA: TGTGCCAGCACTCGTGGACTAGCGGGGGGGCCCAGCACAGATACGCAGTATTTT. The encoded protein is CASTRGLAGGPSTDTQYF.

V is TRBV7-2 and J is TRBJ2-7; 9 bases align to TRBD2. The junction had 3 bases not matched to a gene; V was cut back by 3 bases and J by 0 bases. Looked up from germline, CDR1 is SGHTA and CDR2 is FQGNSA. The CDR3 is 15 residues long. In nucleotides, the CDR3 is TGTGCCAGCAGCTTCTTAGCGGGAGACTCCTACGAGCAGTACTTC. Translated: CASSFLAGDSYEQYF.

This clone turned up a few times. The CDR3 nucleotides read TGTGCCAGTAGTGGAGGACAGGCTAACTATGGCTACACCTTC. Translation: CASSGGQANYGYTF. The chain links TRBV19 to TRBJ1-2, with 7 bases aligning to TRBD1. The V gene end was trimmed by 5 bases and the J gene end by 0 bases; junction bases not matched to a gene: 3. This CDR3 has 14 amino acids. Germline V gene lookup returns CDR1 LNHDA and CDR2 SQIVND (reference sequence). The full variable domain, its missing parts supplied by reference TRBV19 and TRBJ1-2, is DGGITQSPKYLFRKEGQNVTLSCEQNLNHDAMYWYRQDPGQGLRLIYYSQIVNDFQKGDIAEGYSVSREKKESFPLTVTSAQKNPTAFYLCASSGGQANYGYTFGSGTRLTVV.

This clone was picked up many times. V usage is TRBV5-1 and J usage is TRBJ2-1, with 11 bases that match TRBD2. J lost 9 bases, V lost 2 bases, and 7 bases had no gene match. The germline gives CDR1 SGHRS, CDR2 YFSETQ. The CDR3 runs 15 residues. CDR3 sequence: CASSFRTSGGGEQFF. The DNA of the CDR3 is TGCGCCAGCAGCTTTCGTACTAGCGGGGGTGGTGAGCAGTTCTTC.

The table lists this clone with a few counts. V and J are TRBV6-1 and TRBJ2-1; 7 nucleotides line up with TRBD2. V was pared by 6 bases and J by 6 bases, with 8 bases of the junction left unmatched. This CDR3 comprises 14 residues. The germline gives CDR1 MNHNS, CDR2 SASEGT. In DNA, the CDR3 is TGTGCCAGCAGGAGACTAGCCCATTCCAATGAGCAGTTCTTC. Protein sequence: CASRRLAHSNEQFF.

This clone was counted many times. The rearrangement uses TRBV6-4 and TRBJ1-1, with 7 bases matching TRBD1. The junction had 5 bases not matched to a gene; V was cut back by 8 bases and J by 2 bases. This CDR3 region has 13 residues. CDR1 is MRHNA and CDR2 is SNTAGT in the germline V gene. The CDR3 here is CASGWTGNTEAFF. The CDR3 DNA sequence: TGTGCCAGCGGTTGGACAGGCAACACTGAAGCTTTCTTT.

This clone has a count of ten or more. The chain couples TRBV30 to TRBJ2-1; 7 bases are a match to TRBD2. CDR1 and CDR2 (germline): GTSNPN, SVGIG (reference sequence). The V and J ends lost 2 bases and 7 bases, in that order; junction bases with no gene match: 14. The CDR3 covers 16 residues. The CDR3 coding sequence is TGTGCCTGGAGTCCCCTCGCGGGAGTAGTCAGGAATGAGCAGTTCTTC. Its translation: CAWSPLAGVVRNEQFF.

This chain uses TRBV7-2 with TRBJ1-3, with a weak D call TRBD1 (6 bases). CDR1 and CDR2 from the germline V gene are SGHTA and FQGNSA. The ends were cut back, 4 bases at V and 0 bases at J, with 10 bases in the middle. The CDR3 is made up of 15 amino acids. The CDR3 DNA sequence: TGTGCCAGCAGCTCGGACAGTAGCTCTGGAAACACCATATATTTT. Translation: CASSSDSSSGNTIYF.

This clone is a singleton in its sample. J is TRBJ1-1 and V is TRBV6-6; D is possibly TRBD1 (6 bases). The CDR3 is 14 residues long. Trimming took 6 bases from V and 7 from J, leaving 18 bases between them. Germline values: CDR1 MNHNY, CDR2 SVGAGI (reference sequence). CDR3 loop: CASRGEGHSDEAFF. The CDR3 coding sequence is TGTGCCAGCAGAGGAGAGGGACACTCGGATGAAGCTTTCTTT.

This sequence joins TRBV10-3 and TRBJ2-3; D perhaps matches TRBD1 (7 bases). Trimming shortened V by 8 bases and J by 0 bases, and 15 bases separated the two germline ends. The V gene's germline CDR1 is ENHRY and CDR2 SYGVKD. CDR3 length equals 15 residues. The CDR3 sequence: CAIGGDRSSTDTQYF. CDR3 bases: TGTGCCATCGGCGGGGACAGAAGTAGCACAGATACGCAGTATTTT.

This clone occurred a few times. The chain recombines TRBV11-1 with TRBJ2-5; perhaps TRBD2 as D (5 bases). There are 14 residues in the CDR3. The ends were cut back, 5 bases at V and 1 base at J, with 11 bases in the middle. CDR1 is SGHAT and CDR2 is FQDESV in the germline V gene (reference sequence). CDR3 loop: CASSPTRIQETQYF. CDR3 DNA: TGTGCCAGCAGCCCCACTAGGATCCAAGAGACCCAGTACTTC.